Presented here are 29 T cell receptor beta chains from one specimen sequenced in a study of memory CD4+ T cells and cytomegalovirus serostatus. Clones were read by immunoSEQ multiplex PCR, and TCRdb kept only the in-frame ones, dropping some. The table includes almost 55,000 clones, about 80% detected once. The sort gate was single viable CD3+CD4+CD8-CD45RO+ cells for memory CD4+ T cells. Sample: memory CD4+ T cells from blood. Receptor source: an adult in good health and CMV-seronegative.

The J gene is TRBJ1-5, the V gene TRBV19; D remains unclear. The CDR3 loop spans 14 amino acids. V lost 1 base and J 7 bases, leaving 11 bases between the germline ends. The V gene's germline CDR1 is LNHDA and CDR2 SQIVND (reference sequence). The CDR3 DNA follows: TGTGCCAGTAGTATAGGACGGTCGGGGCAGCCCCAGCATTTT. The encoded protein is CASSIGRSGQPQHF.

This clone occurred a few times. The V gene is TRBV19, the J gene TRBJ2-7, with 10 bases lining up with TRBD2. The CDR3 spans 15 residues. The junction had 12 bases not matched to a gene; V was cut back by 5 bases and J by 8 bases. The germline gives CDR1 LNHDA, CDR2 SQIVND (reference sequence). The CDR3 loop is CASSPLAGGPTKQYF. In DNA, the CDR3 is TGTGCCAGTAGTCCGTTAGCGGGAGGCCCTACGAAGCAGTACTTC.

The chain uses TRBV7-2 and TRBJ2-5; D tentatively fits TRBD1 or TRBD2 (5 bases each). The V and J ends lost 0 bases and 2 bases respectively, with 10 bases between them. CDR1 SGHTA and CDR2 FQGNSA come from the germline V gene. The CDR3 has 15 amino acids. The CDR3 is CASSLAPGPQETQYF. The CDR3 nucleotides are TGTGCCAGCAGCTTAGCGCCGGGACCTCAAGAGACCCAGTACTTC. Full variable domain (outside the CDR3, taken from reference TRBV7-2 and TRBJ2-5): GAGVSQSPSNKVTEKGKDVELRCDPISGHTALYWYRQSLGQGLEFLIYFQGNSAPDKSGLPSDRFSAERTGGSVSTLTIQRTQQEDSAVYLCASSLAPGPQETQYFGPGTRLLVL.

The V and J genes are TRBV5-5 and TRBJ2-7; 8 nucleotides align to TRBD1. J lost 5 bases, V lost 4 bases, and 8 bases had no gene match. CDR1 and CDR2 from the germline V gene are SGHKS and YYEKEE (reference sequence). CDR3 length equals 14 residues. CDR3: CASSLDRGFNEQYF. The CDR3 nucleotides read TGTGCCAGCAGCCTAGACAGGGGTTTCAACGAGCAGTACTTC.

The chain is built from TRBV7-2 and TRBJ1-3; D might be TRBD1 (6 bases). The CDR3 has 14 residues. Per the germline V gene, CDR1 is SGHTA and CDR2 is FQGNSA. Between the trimmed V and J ends, which lost 5 bases and 0 bases, there was a span of 8 bases. CDR3 amino acids: CASSRDNSGNTIYF. The CDR3 DNA sequence: TGTGCCAGCAGCCGGGACAACTCTGGAAACACCATATATTTT.

This rearrangement joins TRBV28 to TRBJ2-1; TRBD1 might be the D (6 bases). This CDR3 contains 14 residues. CDR1 is MDHEN and CDR2 is SYDVKM in the germline V gene. V was cut by 6 bases and J by 6 bases, with 15 bases left in between. Here the CDR3 reads CASSPTGRGNEQFF. CDR3 coding DNA: TGTGCCAGCAGCCCCACAGGGCGCGGCAATGAGCAGTTCTTC.

The genes are TRBV7-2 and TRBJ1-5; D unclear. The length of the CDR3 is 13 residues. The germline V gene has CDR1 SGHTA and CDR2 FQGNSA. V was cut by 6 bases and J by 4 bases, with 10 bases left in between. The CDR3 nucleotides are TGTGCCAGCAGAGTAGACCCTAATCAGCCCCAGCATTTT. Protein product: CASRVDPNQPQHF.

The genes are TRBV19 and TRBJ1-5, with 10 positions matching TRBD1. CDR3 length equals 17 residues. The trim removed 0 bases at V and 2 bases at J, leaving 4 bases unmatched. Germline V gene sequence: CDR1 LNHDA, CDR2 SQIVND (reference sequence). CDR3 region: CASSIDDRGQGNQPQHF. The CDR3 DNA reads as TGTGCCAGTAGTATAGATGACAGGGGGCAAGGCAATCAGCCCCAGCATTTT.

The chain couples TRBV6-5 to TRBJ1-2; the D gene is possibly TRBD1 (5 bases). V gave up 6 bases and J gave up 4 bases, with 15 bases separating them. The CDR3 contains 14 residues. Germline V CDR1 and CDR2: MNHEY, SVGAGI. The CDR3 DNA reads TGTGCCAGCAGCTCCGTGCAGGGTTTCTATGGCTACACCTTC. Translated: CASSSVQGFYGYTF.

The chain has TRBV28 and TRBJ2-1; TRBD2 matches 10 bases. The CDR3 has 16 residues. CDR1 and CDR2 (germline): MDHEN, SYDVKM. V shed 4 bases, J shed 8 bases, and the junction held 11 bases outside the gene matches. CDR3 in amino acids: CASSSSASGSRDEQFF. The CDR3 DNA reads as TGTGCCAGCAGTTCGTCGGCTAGCGGGAGTAGGGATGAGCAGTTCTTC. Full variable domain (outside the CDR3, taken from reference TRBV28 and TRBJ2-1): DVKVTQSSRYLVKRTGEKVFLECVQDMDHENMFWYRQDPGLGLRLIYFSYDVKMKEKGDIPEGYSVSREKKERFSLILESASTNQTSMYLCASSSSASGSRDEQFFGPGTRLTVL.

The rearrangement joins TRBV28 to TRBJ1-5; 7 bases line up with TRBD1. The trim removed 7 bases at V and 4 bases at J, leaving 10 bases unmatched. CDR3 length equals 15 residues. Germline lookup yields CDR1 MDHEN and CDR2 SYDVKM. For the CDR3, the DNA is TGTGCCAGCAAATCACAGGGGTTTTGGAATCAGCCCCAGCATTTT. Translated, it gives CASKSQGFWNQPQHF.

The gene calls are TRBV28 and TRBJ1-4; TRBD1 might be the D (6 bases). Per the germline V gene, CDR1 is MDHEN and CDR2 is SYDVKM. Trimming shortened V by 6 bases and J by 10 bases, and 12 bases separated the two germline ends. This CDR3 is built from 12 residues. CDR3: CASRITQGKLFF. The DNA of the CDR3 is TGTGCCAGCAGAATAACACAGGGAAAACTGTTTTTT.

The CDR3 nucleotides read TGTGCCAGCTCCGACAGTAAAACACATTACGAGCAGTACTTC. It specifies CASSDSKTHYEQYF. This chain joins TRBV13 and TRBJ2-7; TRBD1 might be the D (5 bases). V lost 8 bases, J lost 4 bases, and 18 bases lay in between. The CDR3 consists of 14 residues. Germline V gene data show CDR1 as PRHDT and CDR2 as FYEKMQ (reference sequence).

The J gene is TRBJ2-2, the V gene TRBV9; D gene ambiguous. V was cut by 4 bases and J by 5 bases, with 6 bases left in between. Germline CDR1 reads SGDLS; CDR2 reads YYNGEE. The length of the CDR3 is 12 residues. In nucleotides, the CDR3 is TGTGCCAGCAGCCCCCGGACCGGGGAGCTGTTTTTT. It yields the protein CASSPRTGELFF.

This chain links TRBV19 with TRBJ2-5, with 10 bases fitting TRBD2. The germline V gene has CDR1 LNHDA and CDR2 SQIVND (reference sequence). The V gene end was trimmed by 2 bases and the J gene end by 5 bases; junction bases not matched to a gene: 8. The CDR3 has 16 residues. CDR3 in DNA: TGTGCCAGTAGTATATACCCTAGCGGGAGAATCGAGACCCAGTACTTC. Protein sequence: CASSIYPSGRIETQYF. Using reference TRBV19 and TRBJ2-5 for the parts outside the CDR3, the full variable domain is DGGITQSPKYLFRKEGQNVTLSCEQNLNHDAMYWYRQDPGQGLRLIYYSQIVNDFQKGDIAEGYSVSREKKESFPLTVTSAQKNPTAFYLCASSIYPSGRIETQYFGPGTRLLVL.

The genes are TRBV27 and TRBJ2-1, with 7 positions matching TRBD1. CDR3 size: 14 residues. CDR1 is MNHEY, CDR2 SMNVEV, per germline (reference sequence). Germline trimming cut 5 bases from V and 4 bases from J; bases unmatched to any gene: 5. The CDR3 loop is CASSATGPYNEQFF. The CDR3 bases are TGTGCCAGCAGTGCGACAGGGCCATACAATGAGCAGTTCTTC.

The gene calls are TRBV27 and TRBJ2-1, with 7 positions matching TRBD2. From germline, CDR1 is MNHEY and CDR2 SMNVEV (reference sequence). Losses at the gene ends were 6 bases for V and 4 bases for J; bases not matched to a gene: 9. The CDR3 runs 15 residues. CDR3 DNA: TGTGCCAGCAGCCGATCGGGACTAATATACAATGAGCAGTTCTTC. This translates into CASSRSGLIYNEQFF.

The chain recombines TRBV29-1 with TRBJ2-5; D call uncertain. V was shortened by 1 base and J by 4 bases, with 7 bases between the two germline ends. Germline assignment: CDR1 SQVTM and CDR2 ANQGSEA. The CDR3 totals 12 residues. The CDR3 reads CSVEVGAETQYF. The DNA for the CDR3 is TGCAGCGTTGAAGTAGGAGCAGAGACCCAGTACTTC.

The chain carries TRBV11-2 and TRBJ2-7; D gene uncertain. The germline gives CDR1 SGHAT, CDR2 FQNNGV. Trimming removed 6 bases from V and 2 bases from J, with 8 bases in between. The CDR3 totals 12 residues. The CDR3 nucleotides read TGTGCCAGCAGAGGGATCCCCTACGAGCAGTACTTC. Translated: CASRGIPYEQYF.

This sequence joins TRBV6-5 and TRBJ2-7, with D tentatively TRBD2 (5 bases). CDR3 length: 14 residues. Trimming removed 4 bases from V and 0 bases from J, with 10 bases in between. Germline assignment: CDR1 MNHEY and CDR2 SVGAGI. CDR3 residues: CASSWTFASYEQYF. As DNA, the CDR3 is TGTGCCAGCAGTTGGACTTTCGCCTCCTACGAGCAGTACTTC.

This rearrangement joins TRBV7-2 to TRBJ1-1; tentative D call: TRBD1 (6 bases). From germline, CDR1 is SGHTA and CDR2 FQGNSA. The CDR3 runs 15 residues. Trimming took off 6 bases at V and 0 bases at J, with 14 bases between the two ends. The CDR3, as DNA: TGTGCCAGCAGGTCCCAGGGGTCCATGAACACTGAAGCTTTCTTT. Its protein is CASRSQGSMNTEAFF. Supplemented by reference TRBV7-2 and TRBJ1-1, the full variable domain reads GAGVSQSPSNKVTEKGKDVELRCDPISGHTALYWYRQSLGQGLEFLIYFQGNSAPDKSGLPSDRFSAERTGGSVSTLTIQRTQQEDSAVYLCASRSQGSMNTEAFFGQGTRLTVV.

This chain uses TRBV6-1 with TRBJ2-3, with TRBD2 matching over 9 bases. The CDR3 totals 18 residues. Germline V gives CDR1 MNHNS, CDR2 SASEGT. V was pared by 0 bases and J by 0 bases, with 7 bases of the junction left unmatched. The CDR3 nucleotides read TGTGCCAGCAGTGAAGCAGATACTAGCGGGCCTAGCACAGATACGCAGTATTTT. Its protein is CASSEADTSGPSTDTQYF.

This clone occurred once. This chain uses TRBV4-3 with TRBJ2-1; D is unclear. V lost 0 bases to trimming and J lost 15 bases, with 18 bases between them. The V gene's germline CDR1 is LGHNA and CDR2 YSLEER. The CDR3 consists of 14 residues. CDR3 sequence (DNA): TGCGCCAGCAGCCAAGATGAAGGACGCTCGGTCCGGTTCTTC. It translates to CASSQDEGRSVRFF.

The chain links TRBV7-2 to TRBJ2-2; D is uncertain. Trimming took 1 base from V and 0 from J, leaving 9 bases between them. CDR3 length: 16 amino acids. Germline values: CDR1 SGHTA, CDR2 FQGNSA. The CDR3 DNA sequence: TGTGCCAGCAGCTTAGGGGTTAGTGCGAACACCGGGGAGCTGTTTTTT. Translation: CASSLGVSANTGELFF.

The rearrangement uses TRBV4-3 and TRBJ2-5; D perhaps matches TRBD2 (6 bases). This CDR3 contains 17 residues. Germline V gene data show CDR1 as LGHNA and CDR2 as YSLEER. With 0 bases removed from V and 3 bases from J, the gap between germline ends came to 17 bases. CDR3 region: CASSQDKLGGPKETQYF. In nucleotides, the CDR3 is TGCGCCAGCAGCCAAGATAAGCTCGGGGGACCTAAAGAGACCCAGTACTTC.

This clone has only a few counts. The chain links TRBV28 to TRBJ1-5, with D hard to call. Germline-derived CDR1 and CDR2 are MDHEN and SYDVKM. Deletions cut 5 bases from V and 6 bases from J, with 11 bases between. CDR3 length: 13 residues. The CDR3 bases are TGTGCCAGCAGTACCCTTCTGGTTCAGCCCCAGCATTTT. Its translation is CASSTLLVQPQHF.

This clone was found a few times. The chain recombines TRBV6-1 with TRBJ2-7, with 8 bases identical to TRBD1. Trimming removed 5 bases from V and 1 base from J; junction bases left unmatched: 4. Germline V lookup: CDR1 MNHNS, CDR2 SASEGT. The CDR3 runs to 14 residues. The CDR3 is CASSPDRVSYEQYF. The CDR3 nucleotides read TGTGCCAGCAGTCCGGACAGGGTTTCCTACGAGCAGTACTTC.

The chain joins TRBV18 to TRBJ1-1; unclear D gene. Per germline, CDR1 KGHSH and CDR2 LQKENI. Trimming removed 0 bases at V and 1 base at J, with 12 bases between. This CDR3 spans 16 amino acids. CDR3 region: CASSPPSPQRNTEAFF. The CDR3 DNA reads as TGTGCCAGCTCACCACCGTCCCCGCAGAGGAACACTGAAGCTTTCTTT.

V is TRBV6-1 and J is TRBJ1-1; 11 nucleotides match TRBD1. This CDR3 region has 15 residues. Losses at the gene ends were 6 bases for V and 5 bases for J; bases not matched to a gene: 8. Germline CDR1 is MNHNS and CDR2 is SASEGT. This chain's CDR3 is CASSPGTGGRTEAFF. The CDR3 nucleotides are TGTGCCAGCAGCCCCGGGACAGGGGGACGTACTGAAGCTTTCTTT.